The rows below give T cell receptor beta chains drawn from one sample of a study of cytomegalovirus exposure and HLA in healthy donors. Sequencing was performed with immunoSEQ multiplex PCR; in TCRdb, only in-frame clones are kept and a portion is missing. The table records more than 110,000 clones, approximately 84% of them present only once. The specimen was PBMCs. These receptors were taken from a woman aged 25-40 years in good health and CMV-seronegative. Each CDR3 is given without its conserved first and last residue. Fields, in order: J gene, V gene, CDR3 protein.

TRBJ2-1	TRBV7-2	ASTYSLAGAIQF
TRBJ2-7	TRBV5-1	ASSLLQGTYEQY
TRBJ1-4	TRBV19	ASRRGQGRPNEKLF
TRBJ1-1	TRBV5-1	ASSAGQAFTEAF
TRBJ1-1	TRBV4-1	ASRQGAEAF
TRBJ2-3	TRBV7-2	ASTWGLAGVADTQY
TRBJ2-5	TRBV23-1	ASSHHSTGTEKETQY
TRBJ2-7	TRBV2	ASRIQGYEQY
TRBJ1-6	TRBV14	ASSQFAGGNSPLH
TRBJ1-1	TRBV18	ASSQQRNTEAF